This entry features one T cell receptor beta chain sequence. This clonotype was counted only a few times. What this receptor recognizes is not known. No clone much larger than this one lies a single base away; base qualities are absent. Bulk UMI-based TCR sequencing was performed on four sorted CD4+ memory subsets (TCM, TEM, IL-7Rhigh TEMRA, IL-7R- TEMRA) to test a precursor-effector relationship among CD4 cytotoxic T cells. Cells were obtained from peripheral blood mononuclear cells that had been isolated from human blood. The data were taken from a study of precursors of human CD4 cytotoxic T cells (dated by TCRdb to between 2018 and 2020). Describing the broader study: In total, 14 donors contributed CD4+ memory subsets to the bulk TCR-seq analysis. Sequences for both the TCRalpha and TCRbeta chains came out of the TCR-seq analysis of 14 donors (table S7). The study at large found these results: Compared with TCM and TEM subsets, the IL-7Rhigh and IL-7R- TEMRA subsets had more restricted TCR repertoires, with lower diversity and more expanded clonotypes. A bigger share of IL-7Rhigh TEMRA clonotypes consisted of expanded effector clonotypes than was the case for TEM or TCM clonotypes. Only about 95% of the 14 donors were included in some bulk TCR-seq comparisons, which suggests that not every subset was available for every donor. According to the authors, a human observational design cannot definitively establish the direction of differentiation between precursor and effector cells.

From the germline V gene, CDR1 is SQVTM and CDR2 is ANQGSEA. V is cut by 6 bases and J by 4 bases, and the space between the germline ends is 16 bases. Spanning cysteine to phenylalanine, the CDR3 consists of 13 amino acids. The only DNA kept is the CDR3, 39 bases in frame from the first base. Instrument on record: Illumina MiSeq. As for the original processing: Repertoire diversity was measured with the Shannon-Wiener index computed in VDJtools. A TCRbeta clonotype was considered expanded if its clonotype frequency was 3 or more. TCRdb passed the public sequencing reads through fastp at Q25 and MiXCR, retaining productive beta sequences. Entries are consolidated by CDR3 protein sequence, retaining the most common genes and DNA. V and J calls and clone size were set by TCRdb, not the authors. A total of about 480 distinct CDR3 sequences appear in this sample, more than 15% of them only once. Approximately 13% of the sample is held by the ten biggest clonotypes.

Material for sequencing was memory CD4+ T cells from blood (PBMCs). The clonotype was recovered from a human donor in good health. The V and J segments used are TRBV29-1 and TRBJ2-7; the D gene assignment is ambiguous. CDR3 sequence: CSVPGIGQYEQYF. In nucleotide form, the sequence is TGCAGCGTCCCGGGTATAGGGCAATACGAGCAGTACTTC.